These 18 T cell receptor beta chains originate from one sample sequenced in a study of PD-1 blockade in classical Hodgkin lymphoma (dated by TCRdb to 2019 to 2021). What this sample's time point label stands for: cycle 1 day 1 (C1D1), immediately before nivolumab initiation. All trial patients had relapsed after autologous stem cell transplantation, with cohorts A, B and C differing in prior brentuximab vedotin exposure. The method was the immunoSEQ multiplex PCR assay. The clones in this table, taken by TCRdb from immuneACCESS, are in-frame only. Not every clone is retained; where verified, under half of the shortfall comes from an unresolved V gene, and the cause of the rest is unknown. A total of about 18,000 clones appear in this sample, around 86% of them only once. The top ten constitute about 24% of the sample. The sequencing here drew on peripheral blood mononuclear cells (PBMCs), taken at baseline. The receptors stem from a human donor with classical Hodgkin lymphoma.

This clone appeared a single time. The V and J genes are TRBV19 and TRBJ1-2; D remains ambiguous. The germline gives CDR1 LNHDA, CDR2 SQIVND (reference sequence). V was cut by 7 bases and J by 8 bases, with 23 bases left in between. The CDR3 consists of 15 residues. DNA for the CDR3: TGTGCCAGTAAGCCACTAGTATCGACTACCGGGGGCTACACCTTC. Translation gives CASKPLVSTTGGYTF.

The V gene is TRBV5-6, the J gene TRBJ2-7; TRBD1 might be the D (6 bases). Deletions cut 1 base from V and 2 bases from J, with 13 bases between. The CDR3 spans 15 residues. Germline V gives CDR1 SGHDT, CDR2 YYEEEE. The CDR3 region is CASSLFGTGTYEQYF. Written as DNA, the CDR3 is TGTGCCAGCAGCTTGTTCGGTACAGGGACCTACGAGCAGTACTTC.

The chain uses TRBV19 and TRBJ2-2; perhaps TRBD2 as D (5 bases). The CDR3 is 15 amino acids. Germline V gene lookup returns CDR1 LNHDA and CDR2 SQIVND (reference sequence). V lost 3 bases, J lost 7 bases, and 15 bases lay in between. The CDR3 DNA follows: TGTGCCAGTAGTATCGGAACTAGGAGCGGCGGGGAGCTGTTTTTT. This sequence encodes CASSIGTRSGGELFF.

The chain couples TRBV28 to TRBJ2-3; possibly TRBD1 or TRBD2 for D (6 bases each). CDR3 size: 14 residues. Deletions cut 7 bases from V and 5 bases from J, with 16 bases between. From germline, CDR1 is MDHEN and CDR2 SYDVKM. This chain's CDR3 is CASNRGRGEDTQYF. The CDR3 DNA reads as TGTGCCAGCAATCGGGGTAGGGGGGAAGATACGCAGTATTTT. The variable domain in full, with the rest retrieved from reference TRBV28 and TRBJ2-3, is DVKVTQSSRYLVKRTGEKVFLECVQDMDHENMFWYRQDPGLGLRLIYFSYDVKMKEKGDIPEGYSVSREKKERFSLILESASTNQTSMYLCASNRGRGEDTQYFGPGTRLTVL.

The chain employs TRBV4-2 and TRBJ1-3; TRBD1 might be the D (6 bases). The V and J ends lost 1 base and 3 bases respectively, with 16 bases between them. The CDR3 contains 17 residues. Per the germline V gene, CDR1 is LGHNA and CDR2 is YNFKEQ. The DNA for the CDR3 is TGTGCCAGCAGCCAAGGTCGGGCAGGGGATGATGGAAACACCATATATTTT. As protein: CASSQGRAGDDGNTIYF.

The J gene is TRBJ2-7, the V gene TRBV5-6; D is perhaps TRBD2 (5 bases). The CDR3 runs to 12 residues. Looked up from germline, CDR1 is SGHDT and CDR2 is YYEEEE. V dropped 2 bases and J dropped 6 bases, with 9 bases sitting between them. The CDR3 DNA follows: TGTGCCAGCAGCTTTGGGAGCGCCGAGCAGTACTTC. Translation gives CASSFGSAEQYF.

V gene TRBV7-2 combines with J gene TRBJ2-3, with TRBD2 matching 7 bases. This CDR3 spans 15 amino acids. In germline, CDR1 is SGHTA, CDR2 FQGNSA. V shed 5 bases and J 2 bases; nucleotides not matched to a gene: 7. The chain's CDR3 is CASSAQAGTTDTQYF. The CDR3 nucleotides are TGTGCCAGCAGCGCACAAGCGGGGACCACAGATACGCAGTATTTT. Looking up the rest from reference TRBV7-2 and TRBJ2-3 gives the full variable domain: GAGVSQSPSNKVTEKGKDVELRCDPISGHTALYWYRQSLGQGLEFLIYFQGNSAPDKSGLPSDRFSAERTGGSVSTLTIQRTQQEDSAVYLCASSAQAGTTDTQYFGPGTRLTVL.

The J gene is TRBJ1-6, the V gene TRBV7-9; possible D gene TRBD1, 5 bases. The CDR3 is 13 amino acids. Trimming took off 7 bases at V and 7 bases at J, with 11 bases between the two ends. Looked up from germline, CDR1 is SEHNR and CDR2 is FQNEAQ (reference sequence). The CDR3 here is CASTGLGNSPLHF. The CDR3 coding sequence is TGTGCCAGCACGGGACTGGGAAATTCACCCCTCCACTTT. Drawing the rest from reference TRBV7-9 and TRBJ1-6, the complete variable domain is DTGVSQNPRHKITKRGQNVTFRCDPISEHNRLYWYRQTLGQGPEFLTYFQNEAQLEKSRLLSDRFSAERPKGSFSTLEIQRTEQGDSAMYLCASTGLGNSPLHFGNGTRLTVT.

The rearrangement joins TRBV6-1 to TRBJ1-1; TRBD1 agrees at 7 bases. This CDR3 has 13 residues. Germline CDR1 reads MNHNS; CDR2 reads SASEGT. V dropped 8 bases and J dropped 6; count of bases not matched to a gene: 9. CDR3 DNA sequence: TGTGCCAGCTTCGACAGGGCCGAGGCTGAAGCTTTCTTT. As protein: CASFDRAEAEAFF.

This clone was counted between two and nine times. The chain couples TRBV11-2 to TRBJ1-6; D is undetermined. The CDR3 totals 14 residues. Germline V lookup: CDR1 SGHAT, CDR2 FQNNGV. Trimming removed 2 bases from V and 4 bases from J, with 6 bases in between. The CDR3, as DNA: TGTGCCAGCAGCTTAAGCCGGTATAATTCACCCCTCCACTTT. It is translated as CASSLSRYNSPLHF. The full variable domain, its missing parts supplied by reference TRBV11-2 and TRBJ1-6, is EAGVAQSPRYKIIEKRQSVAFWCNPISGHATLYWYQQILGQGPKLLIQFQNNGVVDDSQLPKDRFSAERLKGVDSTLKIQPAKLEDSAVYLCASSLSRYNSPLHFGNGTRLTVT.

The V call is TRBV20-1, the J call TRBJ1-1; D is unclear. The CDR3 is 11 residues long. The germline gives CDR1 DFQATT, CDR2 SNEGSKA (reference sequence). V was pared by 5 bases and J by 8 bases, with 12 bases between. The CDR3 DNA follows: TGCAGTGCTGCCACTCATGGGGAAGCTTTCTTT. Amino acid sequence: CSAATHGEAFF.

The V call is TRBV28, the J call TRBJ1-3; 8 bases are a match to TRBD1. This CDR3 is built from 15 residues. CDR1 is MDHEN, CDR2 SYDVKM, per germline. Unmatched junction bases numbered 13, after V lost 6 bases and J lost 9 bases. CDR3 nucleotide sequence: TGTGCCAGCAGCCCCCGGCCCAGGGGGCTTGGCACCATATATTTT. It is translated as CASSPRPRGLGTIYF.

CDR3 nucleotides: TGTGCCAGCAGATTGAGACTAGCGGAGCTCACAGATACGCAGTATTTT. Amino acids: CASRLRLAELTDTQYF. The chain carries TRBV28 and TRBJ2-3; 9 bases are shared with TRBD2. V was clipped by 6 bases and J by 2 bases; unmatched bases: 9. Germline CDR1 reads MDHEN; CDR2 reads SYDVKM. The CDR3 is 16 residues long.

The chain joins TRBV5-1 to TRBJ2-3; D remains unclear. Germline CDR1 and CDR2: SGHRS and YFSETQ. The CDR3 covers 14 residues. V was clipped by 0 bases and J by 1 base, with 6 bases between them. CDR3 bases: TGCGCCAGCAGCTTGGACCAGGGCACAGATACGCAGTATTTT. It translates to CASSLDQGTDTQYF.

The V and J genes are TRBV28 and TRBJ1-2; no clear D gene. The CDR3 length is 16 residues. Germline lookup yields CDR1 MDHEN and CDR2 SYDVKM. Trimming removed 6 bases from V and 4 bases from J, with 21 bases in between. The CDR3 is CASSAAGRPLGYGYTF. The CDR3 region has the DNA TGTGCCAGCAGCGCTGCAGGACGGCCGTTGGGCTATGGCTACACCTTC.

The chain employs TRBV19 and TRBJ1-2; 8 bases match TRBD1. The germline V gene has CDR1 LNHDA and CDR2 SQIVND (reference sequence). CDR3 length: 15 residues. V was clipped by 3 bases and J by 6 bases; unmatched bases: 9. CDR3 loop: CASSIPRTGQDGYTF. The CDR3 nucleotides are TGTGCCAGTAGTATTCCACGGACAGGGCAGGATGGCTACACCTTC. The whole variable domain, remainder taken from reference TRBV19 and TRBJ1-2, is DGGITQSPKYLFRKEGQNVTLSCEQNLNHDAMYWYRQDPGQGLRLIYYSQIVNDFQKGDIAEGYSVSREKKESFPLTVTSAQKNPTAFYLCASSIPRTGQDGYTFGSGTRLTVV.

The chain has TRBV13 and TRBJ2-1; 9 nucleotides match TRBD2. The junction had 4 bases not matched to a gene; V was cut back by 2 bases and J by 5 bases. Per the germline V gene, CDR1 is PRHDT and CDR2 is FYEKMQ (reference sequence). The CDR3 is made up of 15 amino acids. DNA of the CDR3: TGTGCCAGCAGCTTACGACTAGCGGACCACAATGAGCAGTTCTTC. Translated: CASSLRLADHNEQFF.

The chain has TRBV11-2 and TRBJ1-3; D unclear. V lost 0 bases, J lost 4 bases, and 13 bases lay in between. This CDR3 has 16 residues. Germline CDR1 reads SGHAT; CDR2 reads FQNNGV. As DNA, the CDR3 is TGTGCCAGCAGCTTAGATCGGCTGTCTGTCGGAAACACCATATATTTT. It yields the protein CASSLDRLSVGNTIYF. The full variable domain, rest sourced from reference TRBV11-2 and TRBJ1-3, is EAGVAQSPRYKIIEKRQSVAFWCNPISGHATLYWYQQILGQGPKLLIQFQNNGVVDDSQLPKDRFSAERLKGVDSTLKIQPAKLEDSAVYLCASSLDRLSVGNTIYFGEGSWLTVV.